The rows below give T cell receptor beta chains drawn from one sample of a study of blood T cell repertoires in COVID-19. Produced via immunoSEQ multiplex PCR; TCRdb's table is partial and in-frame only. The repertoire consists of over 60,000 clones, with over 75% occurring once and the leading ten covering about 11%. Sequenced sample: peripheral blood. Source of these receptors: a man between 70 and 80 years old with active or convalescent COVID-19. Each CDR3 is given with its conserved first and last residue. The order of the fields is CDR3 protein, CDR3 DNA, J gene, D gene, clone size, V gene. The D gene is left open where the match is weak. Clone sizes are given selectively: once, few, many, or a class where the clone is expanded.

CDR3 protein: CASRDPGTGNEKLFF
CDR3 DNA: TGTGCCAGCAGAGACCCCGGGACAGGCAATGAAAAACTGTTTTTT
J gene: TRBJ1-4
D gene: TRBD1
clone size: -
V gene: TRBV6-5

CDR3 protein: CASSLVLAGGEQYF
CDR3 DNA: TGCGCCAGCAGCTTGGTACTAGCGGGAGGCGAGCAGTACTTC
J gene: TRBJ2-7
D gene: TRBD2
clone size: -
V gene: TRBV5-1

CDR3 protein: CASSSGLPPNNEQFF
CDR3 DNA: TGTGCCAGCAGTTCGGGACTACCCCCTAACAATGAGCAGTTCTTC
J gene: TRBJ2-1
D gene: TRBD2
clone size: -
V gene: TRBV27

CDR3 protein: CASSRGQGLGYTF
CDR3 DNA: TGTGCCAGCAGCCGTGGACAGGGACTTGGCTACACCTTC
J gene: TRBJ1-2
D gene: TRBD1
clone size: -
V gene: TRBV7-9

CDR3 protein: CASSAPPRETQYF
CDR3 DNA: TGTGCCAGCAGCGCGCCCCCCCGGGAGACCCAGTACTTC
J gene: TRBJ2-5
D gene: -
clone size: -
V gene: TRBV7-9

CDR3 protein: CAISGGLAGESYEQYF
CDR3 DNA: TGTGCCATCAGTGGGGGGTTAGCGGGAGAATCCTACGAGCAGTACTTC
J gene: TRBJ2-7
D gene: TRBD2
clone size: few
V gene: TRBV10-3

CDR3 protein: CASVRRGGYGYTF
CDR3 DNA: TGTGCCAGCGTCAGACGGGGGGGCTATGGCTACACCTTC
J gene: TRBJ1-2
D gene: -
clone size: -
V gene: TRBV28

CDR3 protein: CASSLDGQAYSGNTIYF
CDR3 DNA: TGTGCCAGCAGTCTGGATGGACAGGCGTACTCTGGAAACACCATATATTTT
J gene: TRBJ1-3
D gene: TRBD1
clone size: once
V gene: TRBV6-6

CDR3 protein: CASHPNTGELFF
CDR3 DNA: TGTGCCAGCCATCCAAACACCGGGGAGCTGTTTTTT
J gene: TRBJ2-2
D gene: -
clone size: -
V gene: TRBV7-2

CDR3 protein: CASSFIAGGPLPTQYF
CDR3 DNA: TGTGCCAGCAGCTTTATAGCGGGAGGACCCCTCCCGACGCAGTATTTT
J gene: TRBJ2-3
D gene: TRBD2
clone size: -
V gene: TRBV5-5

CDR3 protein: CASSPRGQGQNEKLFF
CDR3 DNA: TGTGCCAGCTCACCCCGAGGACAGGGGCAGAATGAAAAACTGTTTTTT
J gene: TRBJ1-4
D gene: TRBD1
clone size: -
V gene: TRBV18

CDR3 protein: CASSPRQGNIQYF
CDR3 DNA: TGTGCCAGCAGTCCCCGACAGGGGAACATTCAGTACTTC
J gene: TRBJ2-4
D gene: TRBD1
clone size: -
V gene: TRBV27

CDR3 protein: CAWSTGTRTGNEQFF
CDR3 DNA: TGTGCCTGGAGCACCGGGACTAGGACTGGCAATGAGCAGTTCTTC
J gene: TRBJ2-1
D gene: TRBD2
clone size: few
V gene: TRBV30

CDR3 protein: CASSFGQGKETQYF
CDR3 DNA: TGCGCCAGCAGCTTCGGACAGGGTAAAGAGACCCAGTACTTC
J gene: TRBJ2-5
D gene: TRBD1
clone size: -
V gene: TRBV5-1

CDR3 protein: CATSERDRGGNQPQHF
CDR3 DNA: TGTGCCACCAGTGAACGGGACAGGGGAGGCAATCAGCCCCAGCATTTT
J gene: TRBJ1-5
D gene: TRBD1
clone size: -
V gene: TRBV24-1

CDR3 protein: CASSSETVIGYTEAFF
CDR3 DNA: TGTGCCAGCAGTTCCGAGACAGTCATCGGCTACACTGAAGCTTTCTTT
J gene: TRBJ1-1
D gene: -
clone size: -
V gene: TRBV28

CDR3 protein: CASSHPSEGRGYTF
CDR3 DNA: TGTGCCAGCAGCCACCCCTCGGAGGGTCGCGGCTACACCTTC
J gene: TRBJ1-2
D gene: -
clone size: -
V gene: TRBV4-2

CDR3 protein: CASSESGDSGNTIYF
CDR3 DNA: TGTGCCAGCAGCGAAAGCGGGGATTCTGGAAACACCATATATTTT
J gene: TRBJ1-3
D gene: -
clone size: -
V gene: TRBV9

CDR3 protein: CASRVAGGREQFF
CDR3 DNA: TGTGCCAGCAGAGTAGCGGGTGGCCGGGAGCAGTTCTTC
J gene: TRBJ2-1
D gene: TRBD2
clone size: -
V gene: TRBV7-2

CDR3 protein: CASSLRLAGTQEQFF
CDR3 DNA: TGTGCCAGCAGCTTGCGGTTAGCGGGGACCCAGGAGCAGTTCTTC
J gene: TRBJ2-1
D gene: TRBD2
clone size: -
V gene: TRBV5-4